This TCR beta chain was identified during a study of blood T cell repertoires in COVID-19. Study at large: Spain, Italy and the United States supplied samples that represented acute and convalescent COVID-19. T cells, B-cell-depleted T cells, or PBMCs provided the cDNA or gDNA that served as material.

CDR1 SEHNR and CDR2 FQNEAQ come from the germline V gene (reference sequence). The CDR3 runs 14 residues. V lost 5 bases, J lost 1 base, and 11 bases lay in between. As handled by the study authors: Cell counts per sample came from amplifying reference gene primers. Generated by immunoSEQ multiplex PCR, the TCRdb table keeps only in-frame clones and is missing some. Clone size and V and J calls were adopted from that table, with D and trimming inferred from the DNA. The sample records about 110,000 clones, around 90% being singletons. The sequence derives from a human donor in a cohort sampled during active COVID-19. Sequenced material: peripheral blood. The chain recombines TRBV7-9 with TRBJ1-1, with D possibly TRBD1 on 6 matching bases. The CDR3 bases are TGTGCCAGCAGCCCGGGACACGCGAACACTGAAGCTTTCTTT. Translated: CASSPGHANTEAFF. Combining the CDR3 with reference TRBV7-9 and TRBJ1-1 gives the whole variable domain DTGVSQNPRHKITKRGQNVTFRCDPISEHNRLYWYRQTLGQGPEFLTYFQNEAQLEKSRLLSDRFSAERPKGSFSTLEIQRTEQGDSAMYLCASSPGHANTEAFFGQGTRLTVV.